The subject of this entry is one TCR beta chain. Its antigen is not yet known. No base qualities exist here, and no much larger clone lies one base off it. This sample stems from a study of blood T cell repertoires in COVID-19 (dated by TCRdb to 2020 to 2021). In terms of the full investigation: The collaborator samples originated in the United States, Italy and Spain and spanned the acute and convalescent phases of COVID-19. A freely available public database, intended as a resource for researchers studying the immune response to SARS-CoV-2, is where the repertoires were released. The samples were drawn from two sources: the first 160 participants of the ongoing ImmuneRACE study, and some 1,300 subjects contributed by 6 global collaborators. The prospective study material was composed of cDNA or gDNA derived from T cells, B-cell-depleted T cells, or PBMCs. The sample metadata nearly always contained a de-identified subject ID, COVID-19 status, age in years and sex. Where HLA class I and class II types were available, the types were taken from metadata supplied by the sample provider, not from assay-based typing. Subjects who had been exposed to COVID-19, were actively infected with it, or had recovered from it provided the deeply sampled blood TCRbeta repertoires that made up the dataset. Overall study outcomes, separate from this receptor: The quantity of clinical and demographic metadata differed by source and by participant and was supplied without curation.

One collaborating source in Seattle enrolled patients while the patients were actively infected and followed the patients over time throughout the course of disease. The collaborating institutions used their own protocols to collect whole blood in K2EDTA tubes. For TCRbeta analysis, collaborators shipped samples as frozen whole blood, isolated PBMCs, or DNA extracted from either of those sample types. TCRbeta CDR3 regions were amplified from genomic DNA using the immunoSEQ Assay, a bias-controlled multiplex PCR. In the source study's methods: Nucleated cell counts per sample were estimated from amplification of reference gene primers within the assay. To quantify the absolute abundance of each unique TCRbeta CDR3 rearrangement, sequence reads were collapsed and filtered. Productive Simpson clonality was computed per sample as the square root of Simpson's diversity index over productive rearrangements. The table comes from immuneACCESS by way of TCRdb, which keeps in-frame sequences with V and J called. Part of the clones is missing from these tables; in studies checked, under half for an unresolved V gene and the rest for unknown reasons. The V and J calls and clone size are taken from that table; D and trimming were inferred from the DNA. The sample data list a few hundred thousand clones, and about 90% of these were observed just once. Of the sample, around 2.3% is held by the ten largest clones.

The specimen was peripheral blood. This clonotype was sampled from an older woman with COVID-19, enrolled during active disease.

CDR3 region: CASIGQGLTEAFF. The DNA sequence reads TGTGCCAGCATCGGACAAGGGTTGACTGAAGCTTTCTTT. The chain couples TRBV12-3 or TRBV12-4 to TRBJ1-1; TRBD1 might be the D gene, on 5 matching bases. Counted from cysteine to phenylalanine, this CDR3 has 13 amino acids. Only CDR3 DNA is held: 39 bases, read in frame from base 1. The V end loses 7 bases and the J end loses 5 bases, and a stretch of 14 bases separates them.